The 27 T cell receptor beta chains below come from one sample, sequenced in a study of PD-1 blockade in classical Hodgkin lymphoma. Measured with immunoSEQ multiplex PCR; TCRdb has only the in-frame clones, and not every one. This table has approximately 28,000 clones, around 80% appearing once. Described time point: cycle 4 day 1 (C4D1), after around six weeks of nivolumab. Each and every patient relapsed after autologous stem cell transplantation, and patients got differing brentuximab vedotin exposure. The CD4+ T cells used were purified from thawed PBMCs through magnetic negative selection. The sequenced sample was CD4+ T cells from blood, obtained before the fourth cycle of nivolumab. The receptors originated from a human donor with classical Hodgkin lymphoma.

The chain has TRBV11-1 and TRBJ2-5; 9 nucleotides match TRBD1. Germline V gene lookup returns CDR1 SGHAT and CDR2 FQDESV (reference sequence). V lost 9 bases, J lost 6 bases, and 11 bases stayed unmatched. The length of the CDR3 is 14 residues. In DNA, the CDR3 is TGTGCCAGTAGGACAGGGGCGCCACCAAAGACCCAGTACTTC. Encoded protein: CASRTGAPPKTQYF.

The chain couples TRBV28 to TRBJ2-7, with D perhaps being TRBD1 or TRBD2 (6 bases each). The CDR3 is 15 residues long. The V gene lost 8 bases and the J gene lost 3 bases, with 20 bases spanning the gap. CDR1 MDHEN and CDR2 SYDVKM come from the germline V gene. CDR3 nucleotide sequence: TGTGCCAGCCGTCCAGGGGCGGGAATGAGCTACGAGCAGTACTTC. This sequence encodes CASRPGAGMSYEQYF.

The CDR3 spells CASISSSIGATEYF. The DNA for the CDR3 is TGTGCCAGCATCTCCTCATCGATAGGGGCGACTGAGTACTTC. V gene TRBV28 combines with J gene TRBJ2-5; perhaps TRBD1 as D (5 bases). The V end was cut by 7 bases, the J end by 12 bases, with 24 bases between. This CDR3 is built from 14 residues. Germline-derived CDR1 and CDR2 are MDHEN and SYDVKM.

The rearrangement uses TRBV9 and TRBJ2-3; tentatively, D is TRBD2 (7 bases). The CDR3 is 15 residues long. From germline, CDR1 is SGDLS and CDR2 YYNGEE. V was shortened by 0 bases and J by 5 bases, with 13 bases between the two germline ends. Here the CDR3 reads CASSVAGGALDTQYF. CDR3 bases: TGTGCCAGCAGCGTAGCTGGGGGGGCCCTAGATACGCAGTATTTT.

J is TRBJ1-4 and V is TRBV6-5; tentative D call: TRBD1 (5 bases). Germline assignment: CDR1 MNHEY and CDR2 SVGAGI. The ends were cut back, 6 bases at V and 0 bases at J, with 8 bases in the middle. The CDR3 extends over 14 amino acids. CDR3 amino acids: CASSRQPTNEKLFF. In DNA, the CDR3 is TGTGCCAGCAGCCGACAGCCAACTAATGAAAAACTGTTTTTT.

The V and J genes are TRBV4-1 and TRBJ2-5; TRBD2 matches 13 bases. The length of the CDR3 is 18 residues. Trimming removed 1 base from V and 5 bases from J; junction bases left unmatched: 10. Germline V lookup: CDR1 MGHRA, CDR2 YSYEKL. CDR3 in DNA: TGCGCCAGCAGCCAAGTTCCTCCCTGGACTAGCGGGAGTGAGACCCAGTACTTC. The encoded protein is CASSQVPPWTSGSETQYF.

The chain has TRBV4-1 and TRBJ1-3, with TRBD1 as a possible D gene (5 bases). Germline values: CDR1 MGHRA, CDR2 YSYEKL. Trimming took 0 bases from V and 0 from J, leaving 12 bases between them. The CDR3 consists of 17 residues. This chain's CDR3 is CASSQDPGPRSGNTIYF. Here the CDR3 DNA reads TGCGCCAGCAGCCAAGATCCAGGGCCCCGCTCTGGAAACACCATATATTTT.

The J gene is TRBJ1-5, the V gene TRBV19; D remains unclear. The V and J ends lost 5 bases and 4 bases respectively, with 9 bases between them. CDR1 is LNHDA and CDR2 is SQIVND in the germline V gene (reference sequence). The CDR3 contains 13 residues. The CDR3 is CASSLTENQPQHF. CDR3 bases: TGTGCCAGTAGTTTAACAGAGAATCAGCCCCAGCATTTT.

The chain joins TRBV6-4 to TRBJ1-1; possibly TRBD1 for D (5 bases). The germline V and J ends were trimmed by 4 bases and 1 base, with 22 bases remaining between them. The CDR3 loop spans 18 amino acids. In germline, CDR1 is MRHNA, CDR2 SNTAGT. The CDR3 here is CASSVTARSVGQNTEAFF. In DNA, the CDR3 is TGTGCCAGCAGTGTAACAGCGAGGAGCGTTGGACAGAACACTGAAGCTTTCTTT.

J is TRBJ1-1 and V is TRBV20-1, with D possibly matching TRBD1 (5 bases). The CDR3 spans 11 residues. Germline values: CDR1 DFQATT, CDR2 SNEGSKA (reference sequence). V lost 6 bases and J lost 5, with 10 bases in between. The CDR3 loop reads CSAGVRTEAFF. The CDR3 DNA sequence: TGCAGTGCGGGGGTTAGGACTGAAGCTTTCTTT.

V gene TRBV27 combines with J gene TRBJ1-2; D is uncertain. This CDR3 spans 17 amino acids. Germline assignment: CDR1 MNHEY and CDR2 SMNVEV (reference sequence). The germline V and J ends were trimmed by 5 bases and 4 bases, with 23 bases remaining between them. DNA of the CDR3: TGTGCCAGCAGTCTTACAGCGAGCCCAGCCCATCTCTATGGCTACACCTTC. Translation gives CASSLTASPAHLYGYTF.

The J gene is TRBJ1-2, the V gene TRBV10-3; no firm D call. This CDR3 is 15 amino acids long. V lost 0 bases and J lost 6, with 14 bases in between. Germline V lookup: CDR1 ENHRY, CDR2 SYGVKD. CDR3 protein: CAISESRERTNGYTF. Written as DNA, the CDR3 is TGTGCCATCAGTGAGTCAAGGGAACGGACCAATGGCTACACCTTC.

V gene TRBV2 combines with J gene TRBJ2-7; a weak D match, TRBD1 (6 bases). The CDR3 runs to 15 residues. CDR1 and CDR2 (germline): SNHLY, FYNNEI. Trimming removed 3 bases at V and 7 bases at J, with 19 bases between. The CDR3 is CASSDNGTPGPEQYF. The DNA of the CDR3 is TGTGCCAGCAGTGATAATGGGACACCAGGTCCTGAGCAGTACTTC.

V usage is TRBV7-2 and J usage is TRBJ2-7; 9 nucleotides align to TRBD2. CDR1 and CDR2 (germline): SGHTA, FQGNSA. The CDR3 is 16 amino acids. V gave up 1 base and J gave up 2 bases; unmatched junction bases: 6. Written as DNA, the CDR3 is TGTGCCAGCAGCTTAGTTAGCGGGAGTGTGGCCTACGAGCAGTACTTC. Its translation: CASSLVSGSVAYEQYF.

The genes are TRBV7-9 and TRBJ2-5; TRBD1 might be the D (5 bases). The germline V gene has CDR1 SEHNR and CDR2 FQNEAQ (reference sequence). The ends were cut back, 7 bases at V and 4 bases at J, with 16 bases in the middle. This CDR3 is built from 14 residues. The chain's CDR3 is CASTRQGGGETQYF. The CDR3 nucleotides are TGTGCCAGCACGCGGCAGGGCGGTGGAGAGACCCAGTACTTC. The whole variable domain, remainder taken from reference TRBV7-9 and TRBJ2-5, is DTGVSQNPRHKITKRGQNVTFRCDPISEHNRLYWYRQTLGQGPEFLTYFQNEAQLEKSRLLSDRFSAERPKGSFSTLEIQRTEQGDSAMYLCASTRQGGGETQYFGPGTRLLVL.

The rearrangement joins TRBV28 to TRBJ1-2, with 7 nucleotides matching TRBD1. V trimming: 6 bases; J trimming: 3 bases; junction bases outside the gene matches: 7. The germline V gene has CDR1 MDHEN and CDR2 SYDVKM. The CDR3 has 14 residues. For the CDR3, the DNA is TGTGCCAGCAGACTACAGGGGTCTTACTATGGCTACACCTTC. This translates into CASRLQGSYYGYTF.

This chain joins TRBV19 and TRBJ2-1; no clear D. Trimming took 1 base from V and 3 from J, leaving 16 bases between them. CDR1 and CDR2 (germline): LNHDA, SQIVND (reference sequence). The CDR3 has 17 amino acids. As DNA, the CDR3 is TGTGCCAGTAGTATAGGGATACTGCGACCCAGCTACAATGAGCAGTTCTTC. It translates to CASSIGILRPSYNEQFF.

V is TRBV10-3 and J is TRBJ1-2, with TRBD1 as a possible D gene (6 bases). The germline V gene has CDR1 ENHRY and CDR2 SYGVKD. This CDR3 has 14 amino acids. V gave up 8 bases and J gave up 6 bases, with 19 bases separating them. CDR3 in amino acids: CAIAITGLGDGYTF. CDR3 in DNA: TGTGCCATCGCCATCACAGGGCTGGGCGATGGCTACACCTTC.

The V gene is TRBV13, the J gene TRBJ1-3; TRBD1 aligns across 7 bases. The V segment lost 3 bases and the J segment 2 bases; nucleotides outside the gene matches: 4. The length of the CDR3 is 15 residues. The V gene's germline CDR1 is PRHDT and CDR2 FYEKMQ (reference sequence). The CDR3 loop reads CASSLNRGTGNTIYF. CDR3 nucleotides: TGTGCCAGCAGCTTGAACAGGGGAACTGGAAACACCATATATTTT.

In nucleotides, the CDR3 is TGTGCCAGCTCACCACGCGGACAGGGAGCGGGTGAAGCTTTCTTT. It encodes CASSPRGQGAGEAFF. This chain links TRBV18 with TRBJ1-1; TRBD1 matches at 8 bases. The V segment lost 1 base and the J segment 7 bases; nucleotides outside the gene matches: 8. CDR1 is KGHSH and CDR2 is LQKENI in the germline V gene. The CDR3 contains 15 residues.

This chain connects TRBV6-5 to TRBJ2-2, with 10 bases lining up with TRBD1. The CDR3 loop spans 13 amino acids. Trimming at V came to 6 bases and at J to 6 bases, leaving 1 base not matched to a gene. Germline V gene data show CDR1 as MNHEY and CDR2 as SVGAGI. The DNA of the CDR3 is TGTGCCAGCAGGGGGACAGGGGCCGGGGAGCTGTTTTTT. Translation: CASRGTGAGELFF.

This clone was seen only a few times. The chain joins TRBV19 to TRBJ1-2; D is ambiguous. Trimming took off 5 bases at V and 3 bases at J, with 13 bases between the two ends. The CDR3 spans 14 residues. Germline CDR1 reads LNHDA; CDR2 reads SQIVND (reference sequence). CDR3 in DNA: TGTGCCAGTAGTCTCGAACACTCCGACTATGGCTACACCTTC. Its protein is CASSLEHSDYGYTF.

This sequence joins TRBV19 and TRBJ1-5; D gene ambiguous. This CDR3 is built from 15 residues. Trimming took 2 bases from V and 1 from J, leaving 9 bases between them. Germline V gene sequence: CDR1 LNHDA, CDR2 SQIVND (reference sequence). The CDR3 sequence: CASSIYWGSNQPQHF. CDR3 coding DNA: TGTGCCAGTAGTATATACTGGGGAAGCAATCAGCCCCAGCATTTT.

This clone was detected once. The rearrangement uses TRBV18 and TRBJ1-2; D is perhaps TRBD1 (6 bases). Between the trimmed V and J ends, which lost 5 bases and 4 bases, there was a span of 11 bases. Germline V gives CDR1 KGHSH, CDR2 LQKENI. This CDR3 is 13 amino acids long. The CDR3 protein is CASSLDSFYGYTF. CDR3 DNA sequence: TGTGCCAGCTCATTGGACAGTTTCTATGGCTACACCTTC.

This clone was counted a single time. J is TRBJ2-3 and V is TRBV7-9, with no clear D. CDR1 and CDR2 (germline): SEHNR, FQNEAQ (reference sequence). The CDR3 contains 14 residues. Deletions cut 2 bases from V and 0 bases from J, with 6 bases between. The CDR3 DNA reads TGTGCCAGCAGCTTAAGTGGGAGCACAGATACGCAGTATTTT. It encodes CASSLSGSTDTQYF.

This sequence joins TRBV5-1 and TRBJ2-3; 11 bases line up with TRBD2. Germline V lookup: CDR1 SGHRS, CDR2 YFSETQ. CDR3 length equals 15 residues. V gave up 4 bases and J gave up 5 bases; unmatched junction bases: 6. CDR3 sequence: CASSGGLAEGDTQYF. In DNA form, the CDR3 reads TGCGCCAGCAGCGGGGGACTAGCGGAGGGAGATACGCAGTATTTT.

V usage is TRBV30 and J usage is TRBJ2-7; TRBD2 matches at 9 bases. CDR1 and CDR2 from the germline V gene are GTSNPN and SVGIG (reference sequence). The length of the CDR3 is 15 residues. The ends lost 0 bases at V and 5 bases at J; junction bases unmatched: 8. Here the CDR3 reads CAWSVGLAGTNEQYF. The CDR3, as DNA: TGTGCCTGGAGTGTAGGGCTAGCGGGAACCAACGAGCAGTACTTC.